This T cell receptor beta chain was captured by sequencing in a study of T cell repertoires in cytomegalovirus infection. Trimming shortened V by 6 bases and J by 4 bases, and 16 bases separated the two germline ends. The CDR3 has 14 residues. From germline, CDR1 is MNHEY and CDR2 SVGEGT. This clonotype was recorded many times. The antigen is not known. One entry per CDR3 protein results from TCRdb running MiXCR on the reads. The data hold 600,000 to 700,000 distinct CDR3 sequences, with roughly a third observed a single time. The receptor was derived from a human donor in good health (CMV status not recorded). Some clones in this sample may be carry-over from other donors' samples. The gene calls are TRBV6-2 or TRBV6-3 and TRBJ2-7, with a possible D match to TRBD2 (6 bases). The source material was cultured PBMCs, sampled from culture after CMV antigen stimulation. The CDR3 loop is CASRQIGTLYEQYF. CDR3 DNA sequence: TGTGCCAGCAGACAAATAGGGACTTTATACGAGCAGTACTTC.